In its sample, the clone carrying this T cell receptor beta chain was seen a few times. Antigen unknown. Germline CDR1 and CDR2: MNHEY and SMNVEV (reference sequence). CDR3 length equals 20 residues. The V segment lost 2 bases and the J segment 5 bases; nucleotides outside the gene matches: 16. The data derive from a study of blood T cells in healthy people across ages. Findings and limits, study-wide: From one million sequenced T cells, diversity estimates were lower bounds. Nothing was known about donor CMV status, and this possibly confounded expanded clonotype changes.

Primers used in a second PCR of about 6 to 11 cycles were a sample-barcoded 5' primer and a J-beta primer mix. TCRdb re-derived calls from the 5' RACE reads in MiXCR, one entry per CDR3 protein. Among 660,000 or so distinct CDR3 sequences listed, around 54% were seen once. The material sequenced was blood. The rearrangement links TRBV27 to TRBJ2-5; 14 nucleotides agree with TRBD2. This TCR was sampled from a man aged 55 to 70 in good health. The CDR3 DNA reads TGTGCCAGCAGTTTACGACCCAGAGGACTAGCGGGGGGCCTCCGGGAGACCCAGTACTTC. Translation: CASSLRPRGLAGGLRETQYF.